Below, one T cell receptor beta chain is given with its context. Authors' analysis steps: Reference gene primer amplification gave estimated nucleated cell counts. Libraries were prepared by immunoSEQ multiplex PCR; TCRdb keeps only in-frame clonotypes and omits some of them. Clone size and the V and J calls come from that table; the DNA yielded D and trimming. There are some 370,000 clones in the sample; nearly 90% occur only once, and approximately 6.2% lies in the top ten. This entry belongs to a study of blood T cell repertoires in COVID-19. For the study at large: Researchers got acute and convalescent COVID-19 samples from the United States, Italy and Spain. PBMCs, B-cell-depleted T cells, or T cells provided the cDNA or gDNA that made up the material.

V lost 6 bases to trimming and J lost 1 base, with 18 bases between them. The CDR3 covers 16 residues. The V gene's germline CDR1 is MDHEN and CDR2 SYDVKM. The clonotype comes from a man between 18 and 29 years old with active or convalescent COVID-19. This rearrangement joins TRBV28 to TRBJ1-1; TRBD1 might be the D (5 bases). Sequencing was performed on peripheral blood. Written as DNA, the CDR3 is TGTGCCAGCAGCCTTCTTTTGGGGCGGTCGAACACTGAAGCTTTCTTT. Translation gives CASSLLLGRSNTEAFF.